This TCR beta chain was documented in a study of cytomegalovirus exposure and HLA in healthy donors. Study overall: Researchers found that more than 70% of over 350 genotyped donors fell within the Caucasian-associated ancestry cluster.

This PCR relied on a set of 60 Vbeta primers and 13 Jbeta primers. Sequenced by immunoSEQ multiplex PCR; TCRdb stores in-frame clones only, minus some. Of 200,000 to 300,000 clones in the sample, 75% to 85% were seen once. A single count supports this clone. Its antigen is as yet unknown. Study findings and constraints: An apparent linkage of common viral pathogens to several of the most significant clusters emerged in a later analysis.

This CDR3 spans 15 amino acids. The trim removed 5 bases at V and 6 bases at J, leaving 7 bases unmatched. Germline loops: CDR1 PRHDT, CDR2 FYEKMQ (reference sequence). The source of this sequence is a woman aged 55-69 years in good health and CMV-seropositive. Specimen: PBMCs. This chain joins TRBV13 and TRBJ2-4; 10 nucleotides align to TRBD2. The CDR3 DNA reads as TGTGCCAGCAGCCCCGGACTAGCGGATGGAAACATTCAGTACTTC. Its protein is CASSPGLADGNIQYF.